The present T cell receptor beta chain was sequenced within a study of beta chain features in type 1 diabetes. This clone was found a few times. The antigen is unknown. An end of the junction differs from the germline gene, which may be a read error. Germline loops: CDR1 SQVTM, CDR2 ANQGSEA. The CDR3 contains 12 residues. All of the sorted populations showed purity greater than 95%. The investigators reverse transcribed all of the isolated RNA, so they sequenced expressed TCRB transcripts. Here immunoSEQ multiplex PCR was the method, and the copy in TCRdb shows in-frame clones only, minus some. The table shows about 650,000 clones, with over 10% occurring only once. Whole-study findings and limits: PCR may have favored shorter templates equally in patients and controls. Shorter TCRB CDR3s, moderately but significantly so, were found in Type 1 diabetes patients in all four CD4+ subsets. Patients' naive, central memory and regulatory TCRB repertoires appeared more alike than those of healthy donors.

What was sequenced was naive CD4+ T cells from blood. The sequence was obtained from a man aged 25 to 40 with type 1 diabetes. The chain has TRBV29-1 and TRBJ2-1; 8 bases fit TRBD1. CDR3 in amino acids: CSARNLQGARVF. DNA of the CDR3: TGCAGCGCCCGCAACCTTCAGGGGGCGCGGGTCTTC.